The 16 T cell receptor beta chains below come from one sample, sequenced in a study of cytomegalovirus exposure and HLA in healthy donors. The PCR ran on 60 Vbeta and 13 Jbeta primers. The protocol was immunoSEQ multiplex PCR, while the TCRdb copy is restricted to in-frame clones and leaves out a portion. The sample carries approximately 100,000 clones, over 60% recorded once. Sequencing used PBMCs. The receptors come from a female donor in good health and CMV-seropositive.

The DNA of the CDR3 is TGTGCCAGCAGCGACACCGGGACAGGGTGGACTGAAGCTTTCTTT. Protein: CASSDTGTGWTEAFF. The J gene is TRBJ1-1, the V gene TRBV7-2; TRBD1 matches at 9 bases. CDR1 and CDR2 (germline): SGHTA, FQGNSA. The J segment lost 5 bases and the V segment lost 5 bases, leaving 9 bases of the junction unmatched. CDR3 size: 15 residues.

The chain uses TRBV6-1 and TRBJ2-2; D remains ambiguous. Germline lookup yields CDR1 MNHNS and CDR2 SASEGT. This CDR3 has 15 amino acids. The V end lost 3 bases, the J end lost 7 bases, and 15 bases lay between the germline ends. CDR3 region: CASSEAQVLGGELFF. In DNA, the CDR3 is TGTGCCAGCAGTGAGGCCCAGGTTCTTGGCGGGGAGCTGTTTTTT.

CDR3: CGYRVPGLAGISSYNEQFF. The CDR3 DNA follows: TGCGGTTACAGGGTCCCGGGACTAGCGGGAATTAGCTCCTACAATGAGCAGTTCTTC. V and J are TRBV5-1 and TRBJ2-1; 13 bases match TRBD2. This CDR3 region has 19 residues. CDR1 is SGHRS, CDR2 YFSETQ, per germline. The full variable domain, its missing parts supplied by reference TRBV5-1 and TRBJ2-1, is KAGVTQTPRYLIKTRGQQVTLSCSPISGHRSVSWYQQTPGQGLQFLFEYFSETQRNKGNFPGRFSGRQFSNSRSEMNVSTLELGDSALYLCGYRVPGLAGISSYNEQFFGPGTRLTVL.

This chain connects TRBV19 to TRBJ2-5; TRBD1 is a possible D gene (6 bases). Germline V gene lookup returns CDR1 LNHDA and CDR2 SQIVND (reference sequence). V was cut by 9 bases and J by 5 bases, with 13 bases left in between. The CDR3 sequence is 12 residues long. CDR3 sequence reads: CASSGQFETQYF. The CDR3 nucleotides read TGTGCCAGCTCAGGACAGTTTGAGACCCAGTACTTC.

This chain connects TRBV9 to TRBJ1-6, with 10 nucleotides matching TRBD1. J was trimmed by 10 bases and V by 2 bases; bases with no gene match: 15. Germline CDR1 and CDR2: SGDLS and YYNGEE. This CDR3 region has 18 residues. This chain's CDR3 is CASSVTGLEGQGNSPLHF. CDR3 nucleotide sequence: TGTGCCAGCAGCGTTACAGGTCTCGAGGGACAGGGGAACTCACCCCTCCACTTT.

The chain has TRBV5-1 and TRBJ2-2; TRBD1 agrees at 8 bases. This CDR3 contains 17 residues. CDR1 and CDR2 (germline): SGHRS, YFSETQ. With 0 bases clipped from V and 6 bases from J, the junction kept 10 bases outside the gene matches. For the CDR3, the DNA is TGCGCCAGCAGCTTGGTGTATGGGACAGGTAGCGCCGGGGAGCTGTTTTTT. Translated, it gives CASSLVYGTGSAGELFF.

This chain connects TRBV19 to TRBJ1-5; TRBD1 matches 9 bases. V trimming: 5 bases; J trimming: 2 bases; junction bases outside the gene matches: 4. Germline loops: CDR1 LNHDA, CDR2 SQIVND (reference sequence). The CDR3 is 15 amino acids. CDR3 in amino acids: CASSPGDRGNQPQHF. For the CDR3, the DNA is TGTGCCAGTAGTCCCGGGGACAGGGGCAATCAGCCCCAGCATTTT.

The V gene is TRBV4-1, the J gene TRBJ1-2; D is uncertain. Germline V lookup: CDR1 MGHRA, CDR2 YSYEKL. V was clipped by 0 bases and J by 5 bases, with 10 bases between them. This CDR3 is built from 14 residues. The CDR3 region is CASSQEGRIYGYTF. CDR3 nucleotides: TGCGCCAGCAGCCAAGAAGGGAGAATTTATGGCTACACCTTC.

The V gene is TRBV18, the J gene TRBJ2-5, with a tentative D call TRBD2 (5 bases). V was shortened by 1 base and J by 4 bases, with 13 bases between the two germline ends. In germline, CDR1 is KGHSH, CDR2 LQKENI. The CDR3 is 15 amino acids. CDR3 in DNA: TGTGCCAGCTCACCACGGCACGGGGAAGCAGAGACCCAGTACTTC. Encoded protein: CASSPRHGEAETQYF.

The chain couples TRBV6-5 to TRBJ2-3; the D is unclear. CDR1 is MNHEY, CDR2 SVGAGI, per germline. Trimming stripped 5 bases from V and 3 bases from J, with 6 bases between. This CDR3 region has 12 residues. This CDR3 is CASSPRTDTQYF. In DNA, the CDR3 is TGTGCCAGCAGTCCACGGACAGATACGCAGTATTTT.

This chain joins TRBV9 and TRBJ2-2; D is unresolved. Germline V lookup: CDR1 SGDLS, CDR2 YYNGEE. This CDR3 has 16 amino acids. V lost 2 bases to trimming and J lost 2 bases, with 13 bases between them. The DNA of the CDR3 is TGTGCCAGCAGCGTCCAAGCTTTGCTTAACACCGGGGAGCTGTTTTTT. Translation: CASSVQALLNTGELFF. The whole variable domain, remainder taken from reference TRBV9 and TRBJ2-2, is DSGVTQTPKHLITATGQRVTLRCSPRSGDLSVYWYQQSLDQGLQFLIQYYNGEERAKGNILERFSAQQFPDLHSELNLSSLELGDSALYFCASSVQALLNTGELFFGEGSRLTVL.

The chain combines TRBV7-2 with TRBJ2-5, with D possibly being TRBD2 (5 bases). This CDR3 spans 17 amino acids. From germline, CDR1 is SGHTA and CDR2 FQGNSA. Trimming pared 2 bases from V and 1 base from J, leaving 17 bases between. CDR3 residues: CASSLIGSGSLQETQYF. The CDR3 DNA is TGTGCCAGCAGCTTAATCGGCAGCGGATCTCTCCAAGAGACCCAGTACTTC.

V is TRBV5-1 and J is TRBJ2-7; TRBD1 matches 9 bases. The germline V gene encodes CDR1 SGHRS and CDR2 YFSETQ. J was trimmed by 3 bases and V by 4 bases; bases with no gene match: 5. This CDR3 comprises 14 residues. CDR3 in DNA: TGCGCCAGCAGCGTGGGGGACAGGGTCTACGAGCAGTACTTC. Translation: CASSVGDRVYEQYF. The full variable domain, in which reference TRBV5-1 and TRBJ2-7 provide the parts outside the CDR3, is KAGVTQTPRYLIKTRGQQVTLSCSPISGHRSVSWYQQTPGQGLQFLFEYFSETQRNKGNFPGRFSGRQFSNSRSEMNVSTLELGDSALYLCASSVGDRVYEQYFGPGTRLTVT.

The chain uses TRBV6-5 and TRBJ1-2; no firm D call. The CDR3 sequence is 16 residues long. Germline loops: CDR1 MNHEY, CDR2 SVGAGI. The V gene lost 0 bases and the J gene lost 5 bases, with 16 bases spanning the gap. CDR3 coding DNA: TGTGCCAGCAGTTACTCCTTTTCGGAGCTTGCTTATGGCTACACCTTC. Protein: CASSYSFSELAYGYTF.

The rearrangement links TRBV11-1 to TRBJ2-1; the match to TRBD2 covers 9 bases. The V segment lost 4 bases and the J segment 10 bases; nucleotides outside the gene matches: 17. Germline values: CDR1 SGHAT, CDR2 FQDESV (reference sequence). This CDR3 is 17 amino acids long. The CDR3 spells CASSSSLGAGGRGEQFF. CDR3 bases: TGTGCCAGCAGCTCCTCCCTAGGAGCGGGGGGACGCGGGGAGCAGTTCTTC.

This clone was detected only a few times. V and J are TRBV9 and TRBJ1-6; TRBD1 agrees at 10 bases. The V and J ends lost 0 bases and 10 bases, in that order; junction bases with no gene match: 4. CDR1 SGDLS and CDR2 YYNGEE come from the germline V gene. The CDR3 extends over 15 amino acids. CDR3 DNA sequence: TGTGCCAGCAGCGTAGACCCGACAGGGGGCTCACCCCTCCACTTT. This gives the protein CASSVDPTGGSPLHF.